Listed below are T cell receptor beta chains from one sample, sequenced in a study of beta chain features in type 1 diabetes. The method was immunoSEQ multiplex PCR; TCRdb's version includes in-frame clones alone and lacks a portion of them. The data show a few hundred thousand clones, with approximately 15% seen just once and around 0.016% held by the top ten. The sample was naive CD4+ T cells from blood. Source of these receptors: a man aged 25-40 years with type 1 diabetes. Both conserved end residues are part of each CDR3. A D gene is named only where the DNA matches it firmly. Clone size is given for some rows only: seen once, a few or many times, or a class if the clone is expanded.

TRBV19,TRBD1,TRBJ2-7,-,CATHTSQGREQYF,TGTGCCACCCACACATCACAGGGGCGAGAGCAGTACTTC
TRBV7-9,-,TRBJ1-4,-,CASSLGRTGGEKLFF,TGTGCCAGCAGCTTAGGGAGGACGGGAGGAGAAAAACTGTTTTTT
TRBV18,TRBD2,TRBJ2-7,few,CASSPRSSGSSYEQYF,TGTGCCAGCTCACCACGGAGTAGCGGGAGCTCCTACGAGCAGTACTTC
TRBV19,-,TRBJ2-1,few,CASSPSPHPDNEQFF,TGTGCCAGTAGTCCAAGTCCGCACCCAGACAATGAGCAGTTCTTC
TRBV5-1,TRBD1,TRBJ1-3,-,CASSEPGQGGGNTIYF,TGCGCCAGCAGCGAGCCGGGACAGGGAGGTGGAAACACCATATATTTT
TRBV5-1,-,TRBJ2-1,-,CASSVTREGQFF,TGCGCCAGCAGCGTTACAAGAGAGGGGCAGTTCTTC
TRBV28,TRBD1,TRBJ2-2,few,CAAGQGSRELFF,TGTGCCGCGGGACAGGGAAGCCGGGAGCTGTTTTTT
TRBV30,TRBD2,TRBJ2-7,-,CAWSPAGVHEQYF,TGTGCCTGGAGTCCCGCGGGAGTCCACGAGCAGTACTTC
TRBV11-1,-,TRBJ1-1,-,CASSPLESAFF,TGTGCCAGCAGCCCTTTAGAGTCAGCTTTCTTT
TRBV7-9,TRBD2,TRBJ2-1,-,CASSSLAADSYNEQFF,TGTGCCAGCAGCTCCCTAGCGGCAGACTCCTACAATGAGCAGTTCTTC
TRBV13,-,TRBJ1-2,few,CASSLVRGTNNYGYTF,TGTGCCAGCAGCTTAGTACGTGGGACAAACAACTATGGCTACACCTTC
TRBV6-5,TRBD2,TRBJ2-1,-,CASTYGTSGINEQFF,TGTGCCAGCACTTACGGGACTAGCGGGATTAATGAGCAGTTCTTC
TRBV5-6,-,TRBJ2-7,few,CASSLAYRPSYEQYF,TGTGCCAGCAGCTTGGCCTACAGGCCGTCCTACGAGCAGTACTTC
TRBV6-1,-,TRBJ1-5,once,CASLTGNQPQHF,TGTGCCAGCCTGACAGGCAATCAGCCCCAGCATTTT
TRBV18,-,TRBJ1-1,-,CASSRTGANTEAFF,TGTGCCAGCTCGCGGACGGGAGCGAACACTGAAGCTTTCTTT
TRBV7-9,-,TRBJ2-3,few,CASTSVDTQYF,TGTGCCAGCACCTCCGTGGATACGCAGTATTTT
TRBV5-1,-,TRBJ2-7,-,CASSLVAGTTSWEQYF,TGCGCCAGCAGCTTGGTAGCCGGGACAACCTCGTGGGAGCAGTACTTC
TRBV27,-,TRBJ1-2,-,CASSSSDRGNGYTF,-
TRBV6-1,TRBD2,TRBJ2-1,few,CASRAIGTSGNEQFF,TGTGCCAGCAGAGCTATTGGGACTAGCGGCAATGAGCAGTTCTTC
TRBV5-4,TRBD1,TRBJ2-7,-,CASSPGQGVSYEQYF,TGTGCCAGCAGCCCGGGACAGGGCGTTTCCTACGAGCAGTACTTC
TRBV18,TRBD2,TRBJ2-7,-,CASSPPNGRNHEQYF,TGTGCCAGCTCACCACCTAACGGGAGGAACCACGAGCAGTACTTC
TRBV6-6,-,TRBJ1-1,-,CASGRPGAFF,TGTGCCAGCGGGAGGCCCGGGGCTTTCTTT
TRBV6-6,TRBD1,TRBJ1-5,-,CASIQGFSRDSQHF,TGTGCCAGCATACAGGGGTTTAGTAGGGATTCCCAGCATTTT
TRBV25-1,TRBD2,TRBJ2-1,few,CASSSLAGDSYNEQFF,TGTGCCAGCAGTTCCCTAGCGGGCGACTCCTACAATGAGCAGTTCTTC
TRBV19,TRBD2,TRBJ2-3,-,CASLAGSGRRTDTQYF,TGTGCCAGTCTGGCGGGTAGCGGGCGTCGCACAGATACGCAGTATTTT
TRBV6-5,-,TRBJ2-1,-,CASSTGSSYNEQFF,TGTGCCAGCAGTACAGGGAGCTCCTACAATGAGCAGTTCTTC
TRBV19,TRBD1,TRBJ2-6,few,CASRQGAGANVLTF,TGTGCCAGTAGGCAGGGGGCTGGGGCCAACGTCCTGACTTTC
TRBV7-8,-,TRBJ1-1,-,CASSLARIQGTEAFF,TGTGCCAGCAGCTTAGCGCGGATTCAGGGCACTGAAGCTTTCTTT
TRBV6-6,-,TRBJ1-5,few,CASSQTSGLSNQPQHF,TGTGCCAGCAGCCAGACGTCAGGGTTGAGCAATCAGCCCCAGCATTTT
TRBV19,TRBD1,TRBJ2-6,few,CASSTGTVQISGANVLTF,TGTGCCAGTAGTACCGGGACAGTCCAAATTTCTGGGGCCAACGTCCTGACTTTC
TRBV2,TRBD2,TRBJ2-2,-,CASNGLAGNTGELFF,TGTGCCAGCAATGGACTAGCGGGCAACACCGGGGAGCTGTTTTTT
TRBV29-1,-,TRBJ2-7,-,CSVGSGVDEQYF,TGCAGCGTTGGATCAGGGGTTGACGAGCAGTACTTC
TRBV5-1,-,TRBJ2-2,few,CASSLDRNTGELFF,TGCGCCAGCAGCTTGGACAGAAACACCGGGGAGCTGTTTTTT
TRBV7-2,TRBD2,TRBJ2-1,-,CASSPRTIGLVIHNEQFF,TGTGCCAGCAGCCCTCGAACGATCGGACTAGTAATTCACAATGAGCAGTTCTTC
TRBV4-1,-,TRBJ2-5,few,CASSLLRQETQYF,TGCGCCAGCAGCCTGCTCCGGCAAGAGACCCAGTACTTC
TRBV4-2,-,TRBJ2-4,-,CASSQVMGQAKNIQYF,TGTGCCAGCAGCCAAGTTATGGGGCAAGCCAAAAACATTCAGTACTTC
TRBV4-2,TRBD1,TRBJ2-7,-,CASSQGPGQGTYEQYF,TGTGCCAGCAGCCAAGGACCGGGACAGGGGACCTACGAGCAGTACTTC
TRBV7-9,-,TRBJ1-1,-,CASSLGEGLNTEAFF,TGTGCCAGCAGCTTAGGGGAGGGCTTGAACACTGAAGCTTTCTTT
TRBV29-1,TRBD1,TRBJ1-4,-,CSVEVTGTNEKLFF,TGCAGCGTTGAAGTGACAGGGACTAATGAAAAACTGTTTTTT
TRBV28,TRBD2,TRBJ2-1,few,CASSLVAGGSYNEQFF,TGTGCCAGCAGTCTTGTAGCGGGAGGGTCCTACAATGAGCAGTTCTTC